Each of the 5 T cell receptor beta chains below was sequenced from the same sample in a study of cytomegalovirus exposure and HLA in healthy donors. This PCR relied on a set of 60 Vbeta primers and 13 Jbeta primers. Generated by immunoSEQ multiplex PCR, the TCRdb table keeps only in-frame clones and is missing some. The sample has under 150,000 clones; around 78% are singletons. Material for sequencing was PBMCs. These TCRs come from a woman aged 45-60 years in good health and CMV-seronegative.

The chain recombines TRBV7-9 with TRBJ2-3; TRBD1 agrees at 7 bases. Unmatched junction bases numbered 7, after V lost 0 bases and J lost 4 bases. CDR1 is SEHNR and CDR2 is FQNEAQ in the germline V gene (reference sequence). The CDR3 runs to 16 residues. The CDR3 DNA reads as TGTGCCAGCAGCTTAGCATCAGGGGGTATATCAGATACGCAGTATTTT. Translation: CASSLASGGISDTQYF.

This chain connects TRBV30 to TRBJ1-5, with 7 bases that match TRBD1. Germline lookup yields CDR1 GTSNPN and CDR2 SVGIG (reference sequence). V trimming: 1 base; J trimming: 7 bases; junction bases outside the gene matches: 7. This CDR3 has 14 amino acids. The CDR3 loop reads CAWSEEGARQPQHF. The CDR3 DNA is TGTGCCTGGAGTGAGGAGGGGGCGCGGCAGCCCCAGCATTTT.

The chain has TRBV5-4 and TRBJ2-3, with TRBD2 matching 8 bases. Germline CDR1 SGHNT, CDR2 YYREEE (reference sequence). With 0 bases clipped from V and 4 bases from J, the junction kept 4 bases outside the gene matches. This CDR3 comprises 15 residues. This CDR3 is CASSLEAGGSDTQYF. In DNA form, the CDR3 reads TGTGCCAGCAGCTTGGAGGCGGGAGGTTCAGATACGCAGTATTTT. Drawing the rest from reference TRBV5-4 and TRBJ2-3, the complete variable domain is ETGVTQSPTHLIKTRGQQVTLRCSSQSGHNTVSWYQQALGQGPQFIFQYYREEENGRGNFPPRFSGLQFPNYSSELNVNALELDDSALYLCASSLEAGGSDTQYFGPGTRLTVL.

The V and J genes are TRBV10-3 and TRBJ1-2, with TRBD1 identical over 9 bases. The length of the CDR3 is 16 residues. The V segment lost 3 bases and the J segment 2 bases; nucleotides outside the gene matches: 7. Germline V gives CDR1 ENHRY, CDR2 SYGVKD. The CDR3 nucleotides are TGTGCCATCAGTGACCGCCGGGACAGGGAAAACTATGGCTACACCTTC. It translates to CAISDRRDRENYGYTF.

V and J are TRBV10-3 and TRBJ1-1; 7 bases line up with TRBD1. CDR3 size: 15 residues. The germline gives CDR1 ENHRY, CDR2 SYGVKD. Trimming took 2 bases from V and 3 from J; bases not matched to a gene: 6. CDR3 residues: CAISEGQGVYTEAFF. The CDR3 coding sequence is TGTGCCATCAGTGAGGGTCAGGGGGTATACACTGAAGCTTTCTTT.